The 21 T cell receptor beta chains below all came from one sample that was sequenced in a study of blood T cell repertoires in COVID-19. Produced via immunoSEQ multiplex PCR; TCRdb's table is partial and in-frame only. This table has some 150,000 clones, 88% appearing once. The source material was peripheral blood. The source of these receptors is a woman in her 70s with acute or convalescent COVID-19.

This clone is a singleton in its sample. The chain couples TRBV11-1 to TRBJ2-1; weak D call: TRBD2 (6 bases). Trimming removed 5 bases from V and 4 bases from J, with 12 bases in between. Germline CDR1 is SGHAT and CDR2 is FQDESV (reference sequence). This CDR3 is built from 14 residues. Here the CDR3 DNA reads TGTGCCAGCAGCGTTCCCGGGGGTTACAATGAGCAGTTCTTC. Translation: CASSVPGGYNEQFF.

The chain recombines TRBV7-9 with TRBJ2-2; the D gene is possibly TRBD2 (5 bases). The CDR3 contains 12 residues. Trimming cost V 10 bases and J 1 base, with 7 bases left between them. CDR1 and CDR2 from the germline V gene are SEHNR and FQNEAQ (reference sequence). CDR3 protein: CATRENTGELFF. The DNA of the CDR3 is TGTGCCACCCGGGAGAACACCGGGGAGCTGTTTTTT.

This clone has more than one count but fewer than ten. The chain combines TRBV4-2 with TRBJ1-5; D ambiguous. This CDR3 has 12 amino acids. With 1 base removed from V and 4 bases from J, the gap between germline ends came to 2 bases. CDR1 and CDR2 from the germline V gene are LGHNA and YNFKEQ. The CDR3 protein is CASSQANQPQHF. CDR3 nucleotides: TGTGCCAGCAGCCAAGCGAATCAGCCCCAGCATTTT.

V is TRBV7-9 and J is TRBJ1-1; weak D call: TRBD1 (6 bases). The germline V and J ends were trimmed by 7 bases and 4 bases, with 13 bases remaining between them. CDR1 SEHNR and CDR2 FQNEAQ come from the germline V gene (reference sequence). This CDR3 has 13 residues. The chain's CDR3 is CASTSTGSTEAFF. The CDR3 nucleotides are TGTGCCAGCACCTCAACAGGGTCCACTGAAGCTTTCTTT.

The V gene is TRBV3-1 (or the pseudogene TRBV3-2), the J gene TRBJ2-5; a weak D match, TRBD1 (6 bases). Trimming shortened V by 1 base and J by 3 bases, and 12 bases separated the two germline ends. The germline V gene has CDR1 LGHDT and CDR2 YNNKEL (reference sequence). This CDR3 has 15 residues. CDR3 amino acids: CASSQVRNREETQYF. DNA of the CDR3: TGTGCCAGCAGCCAAGTTAGGAACAGGGAAGAGACCCAGTACTTC.

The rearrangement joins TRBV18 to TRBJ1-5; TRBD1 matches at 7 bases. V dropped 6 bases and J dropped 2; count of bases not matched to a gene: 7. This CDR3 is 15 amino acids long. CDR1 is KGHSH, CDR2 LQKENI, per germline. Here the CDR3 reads CASSEQGSGNQPQHF. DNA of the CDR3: TGTGCCAGCTCCGAACAGGGGTCAGGCAATCAGCCCCAGCATTTT. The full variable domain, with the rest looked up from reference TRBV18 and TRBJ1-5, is NAGVMQNPRHLVRRRGQEARLRCSPMKGHSHVYWYRQLPEEGLKFMVYLQKENIIDESGMPKERFSAEFPKEGPSILRIQQVVRGDSAAYFCASSEQGSGNQPQHFGDGTRLSIL.

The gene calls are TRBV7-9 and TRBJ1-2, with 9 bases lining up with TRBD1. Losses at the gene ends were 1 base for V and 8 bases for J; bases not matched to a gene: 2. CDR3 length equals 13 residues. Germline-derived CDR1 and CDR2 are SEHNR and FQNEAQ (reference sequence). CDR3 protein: CASSLGQGGGYTF. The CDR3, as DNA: TGTGCCAGCAGCTTAGGACAGGGGGGCGGCTACACCTTC.

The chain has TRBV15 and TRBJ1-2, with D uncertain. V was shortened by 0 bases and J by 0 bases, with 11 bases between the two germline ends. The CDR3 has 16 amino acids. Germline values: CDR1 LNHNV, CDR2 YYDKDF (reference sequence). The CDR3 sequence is CATSRERRASNYGYTF. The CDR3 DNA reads TGTGCCACCAGCAGAGAAAGAAGAGCGTCTAACTATGGCTACACCTTC.

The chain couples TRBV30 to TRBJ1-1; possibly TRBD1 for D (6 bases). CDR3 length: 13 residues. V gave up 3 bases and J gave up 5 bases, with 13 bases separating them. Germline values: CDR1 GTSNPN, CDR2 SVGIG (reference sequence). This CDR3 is CAWREQGWTEAFF. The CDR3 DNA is TGTGCCTGGAGAGAACAGGGTTGGACTGAAGCTTTCTTT. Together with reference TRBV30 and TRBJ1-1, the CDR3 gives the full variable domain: SQTIHQWPATLVQPVGSPLSLECTVEGTSNPNLYWYRQAAGRGLQLLFYSVGIGQISSEVPQNLSASRPQDRQFILSSKKLLLSDSGFYLCAWREQGWTEAFFGQGTRLTVV.

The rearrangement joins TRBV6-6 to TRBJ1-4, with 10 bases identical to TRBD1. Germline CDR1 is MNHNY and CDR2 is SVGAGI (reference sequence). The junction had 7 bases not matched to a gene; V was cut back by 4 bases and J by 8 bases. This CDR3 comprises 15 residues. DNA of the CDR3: TGTGCCAGCAGTTCTCCGGGACAGGGGCTAGAAAAACTGTTTTTT. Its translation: CASSSPGQGLEKLFF.

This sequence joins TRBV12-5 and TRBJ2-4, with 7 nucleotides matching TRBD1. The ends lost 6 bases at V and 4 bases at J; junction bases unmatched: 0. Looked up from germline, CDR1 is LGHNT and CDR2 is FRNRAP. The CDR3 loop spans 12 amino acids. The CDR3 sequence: CASGQGKNIQYF. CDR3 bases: TGTGCTAGTGGACAGGGGAAAAACATTCAGTACTTC.

DNA for the CDR3: TGTGCCAGCCAGGGACAGGCCTATGGCTACACCTTC. Amino acids: CASQGQAYGYTF. The chain couples TRBV6-1 to TRBJ1-2; TRBD1 matches 8 bases. The CDR3 contains 12 residues. The germline CDR1 and CDR2 sequences are MNHNS and SASEGT. Germline trimming cut 8 bases from V and 4 bases from J; bases unmatched to any gene: 3.

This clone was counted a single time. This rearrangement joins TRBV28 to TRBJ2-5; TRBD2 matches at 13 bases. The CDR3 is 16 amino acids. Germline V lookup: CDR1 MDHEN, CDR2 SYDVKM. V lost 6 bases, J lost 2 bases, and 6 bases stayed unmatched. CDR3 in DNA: TGTGCCAGCAGAGCGGGACTAGCGGGGAGTCAAGAGACCCAGTACTTC. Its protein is CASRAGLAGSQETQYF.

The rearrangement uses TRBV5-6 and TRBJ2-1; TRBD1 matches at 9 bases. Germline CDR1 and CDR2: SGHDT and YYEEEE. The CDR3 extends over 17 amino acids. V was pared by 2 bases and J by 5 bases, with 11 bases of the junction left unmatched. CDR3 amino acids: CASSFFTRDRDNNEQFF. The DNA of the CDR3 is TGTGCCAGCAGCTTCTTCACACGGGACAGGGACAACAATGAGCAGTTCTTC.

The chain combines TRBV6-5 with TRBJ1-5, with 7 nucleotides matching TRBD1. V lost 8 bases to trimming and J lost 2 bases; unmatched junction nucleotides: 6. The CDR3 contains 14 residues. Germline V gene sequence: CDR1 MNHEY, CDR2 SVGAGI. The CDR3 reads CASSRGTGNQPQHF. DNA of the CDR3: TGTGCCAGCTCCCGGGGGACAGGCAATCAGCCCCAGCATTTT.

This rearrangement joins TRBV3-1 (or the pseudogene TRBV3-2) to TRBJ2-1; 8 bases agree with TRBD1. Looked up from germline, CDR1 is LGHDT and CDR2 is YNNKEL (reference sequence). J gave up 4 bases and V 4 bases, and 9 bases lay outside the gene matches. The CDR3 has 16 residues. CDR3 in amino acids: CASSRETGVTYNEQFF. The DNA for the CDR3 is TGTGCCAGCAGCCGAGAGACAGGGGTCACTTACAATGAGCAGTTCTTC.

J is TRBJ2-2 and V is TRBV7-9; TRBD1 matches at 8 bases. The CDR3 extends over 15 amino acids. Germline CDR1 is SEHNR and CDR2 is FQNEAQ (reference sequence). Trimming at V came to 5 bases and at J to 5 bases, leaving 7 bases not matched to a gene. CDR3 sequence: CASSRQTGATGELFF. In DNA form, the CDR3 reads TGTGCCAGCAGCAGACAGACAGGGGCAACCGGGGAGCTGTTTTTT.

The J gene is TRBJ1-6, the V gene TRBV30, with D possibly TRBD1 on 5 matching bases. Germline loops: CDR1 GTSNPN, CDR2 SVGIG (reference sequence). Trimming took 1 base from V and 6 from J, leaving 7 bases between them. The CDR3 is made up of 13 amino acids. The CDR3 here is CAWSGQPNSPLHF. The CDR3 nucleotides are TGTGCCTGGAGTGGACAGCCTAATTCACCCCTCCACTTT.

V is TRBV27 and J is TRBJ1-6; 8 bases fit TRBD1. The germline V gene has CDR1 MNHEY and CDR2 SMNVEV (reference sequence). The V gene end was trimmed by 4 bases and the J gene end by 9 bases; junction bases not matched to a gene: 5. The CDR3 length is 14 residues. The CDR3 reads CASSSGRGRSPLHF. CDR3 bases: TGTGCCAGCAGTTCGGGCAGGGGGCGTTCACCCCTCCACTTT.

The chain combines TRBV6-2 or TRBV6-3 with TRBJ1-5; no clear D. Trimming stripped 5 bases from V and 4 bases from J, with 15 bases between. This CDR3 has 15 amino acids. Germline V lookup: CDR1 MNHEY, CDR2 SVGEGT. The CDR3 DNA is TGTGCCAGCAGTGCCGTTGGAGGGCTAAATCAGCCCCAGCATTTT. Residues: CASSAVGGLNQPQHF.

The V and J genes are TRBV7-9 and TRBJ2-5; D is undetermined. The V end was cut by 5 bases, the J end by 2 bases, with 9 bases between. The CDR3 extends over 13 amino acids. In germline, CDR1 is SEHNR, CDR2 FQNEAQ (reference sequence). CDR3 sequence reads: CASSQTRQETQYF. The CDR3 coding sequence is TGTGCCAGCAGCCAGACAAGACAAGAGACCCAGTACTTC.